The source of this T cell receptor beta chain is a study of cytotoxic CD8 clonotypes in ibrutinib-treated CLL. This CDR3 has 14 residues. Germline CDR1 is LGHNA and CDR2 is YSLEER. V was clipped by 4 bases and J by 4 bases, with 13 bases between them. With sequencing, the targeted depth ranged from 1 in 200,000 to 1 in 1 million T cells. Data came from immunoSEQ multiplex PCR; TCRdb stores just in-frame clones and leaves some out. The data hold about 140,000 clones, with 70% to 80% observed a single time. Source: PBMCs, taken after 12 months of ibrutinib treatment. The chain recombines TRBV4-3 with TRBJ1-1; no clear D gene. The receptor comes from a human donor with chronic lymphocytic leukemia. The CDR3 DNA follows: TGCGCCAGCAGCCCCGGTCCTTTTGGCACTGAAGCTTTCTTT. This codes for CASSPGPFGTEAFF.